The clone carrying this T cell receptor (beta chain) was observed at least ten times. No antigen is known for it. The data stem from a study of neurological immune-mediated disorders. Study outcomes and limitations: It was HTLV-1-associated myelopathy that showed the most TCR clonal expansion, while multiple sclerosis showed the least, falling below healthy controls. Neither clinical nor MRI features were associated with the multiple sclerosis repertoire cluster.

The starting material, 2 million PBMCs stored at -80 C, gave rise to the unsorted libraries. The cDNA came from 5'RACE, which used 10-nucleotide random UMIs. TCRdb analysed the 5' RACE reads with MiXCR anew, one entry per CDR3 protein. The sample has some 65,000 distinct CDR3 sequences; around 4% are singletons. CDR1 SGHTA and CDR2 FQGNSA come from the germline V gene. The CDR3 loop spans 14 amino acids. The junction had 11 bases not matched to a gene; V was cut back by 5 bases and J by 9 bases. The V gene is TRBV7-2, the J gene TRBJ2-5, with 8 positions matching TRBD2. The sample comprised PBMCs. This clonotype was sampled from a man aged 45-65 years with multiple sclerosis. The CDR3 DNA reads TGTGCCAGCAGCGCGGTAGCGGGGCTTTGGTCCCAGTACTTC. Its protein product is CASSAVAGLWSQYF.